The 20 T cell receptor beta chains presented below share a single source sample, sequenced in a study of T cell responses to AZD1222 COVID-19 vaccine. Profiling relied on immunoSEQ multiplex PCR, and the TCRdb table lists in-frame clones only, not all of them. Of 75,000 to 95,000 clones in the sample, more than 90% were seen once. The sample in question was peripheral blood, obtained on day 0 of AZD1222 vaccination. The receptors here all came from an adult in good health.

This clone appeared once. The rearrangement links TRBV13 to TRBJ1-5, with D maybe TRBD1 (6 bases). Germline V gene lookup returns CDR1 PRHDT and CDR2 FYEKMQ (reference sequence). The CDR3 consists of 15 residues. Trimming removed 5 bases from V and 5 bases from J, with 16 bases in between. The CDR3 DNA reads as TGTGCCAGCAGCACCAACGGGGGCGGGGATCAGCCCCAGCATTTT. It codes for CASSTNGGGDQPQHF.

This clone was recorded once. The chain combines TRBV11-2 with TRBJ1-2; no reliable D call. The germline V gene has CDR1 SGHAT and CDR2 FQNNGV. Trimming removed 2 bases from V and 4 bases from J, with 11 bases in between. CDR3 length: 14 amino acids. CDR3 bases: TGTGCCAGCAGCTTATCGAACGGAGGCTATGGCTACACCTTC. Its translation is CASSLSNGGYGYTF.

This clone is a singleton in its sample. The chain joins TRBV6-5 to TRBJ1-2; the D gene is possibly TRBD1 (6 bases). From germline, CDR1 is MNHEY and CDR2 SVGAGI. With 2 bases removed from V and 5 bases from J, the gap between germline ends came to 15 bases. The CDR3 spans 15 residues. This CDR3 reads CASSYTRQEEYGYTF. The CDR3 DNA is TGTGCCAGCAGTTACACGAGACAGGAAGAGTATGGCTACACCTTC.

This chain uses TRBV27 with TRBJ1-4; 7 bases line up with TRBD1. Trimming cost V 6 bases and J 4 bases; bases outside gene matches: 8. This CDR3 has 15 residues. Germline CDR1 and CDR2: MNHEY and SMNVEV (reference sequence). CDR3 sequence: CASRWTGGLNEKLFF. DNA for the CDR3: TGTGCCAGCAGGTGGACAGGCGGCCTTAATGAAAAACTGTTTTTT.

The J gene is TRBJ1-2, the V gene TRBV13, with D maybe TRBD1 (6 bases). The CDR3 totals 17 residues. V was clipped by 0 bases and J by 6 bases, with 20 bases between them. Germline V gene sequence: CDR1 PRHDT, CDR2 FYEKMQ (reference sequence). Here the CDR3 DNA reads TGTGCCAGCAGCTTAGGTTGGGGGGCGAACCAGCCGGATGGCTACACCTTC. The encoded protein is CASSLGWGANQPDGYTF. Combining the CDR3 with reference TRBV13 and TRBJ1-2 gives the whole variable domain AAGVIQSPRHLIKEKRETATLKCYPIPRHDTVYWYQQGPGQDPQFLISFYEKMQSDKGSIPDRFSAQQFSDYHSELNMSSLELGDSALYFCASSLGWGANQPDGYTFGSGTRLTVV.

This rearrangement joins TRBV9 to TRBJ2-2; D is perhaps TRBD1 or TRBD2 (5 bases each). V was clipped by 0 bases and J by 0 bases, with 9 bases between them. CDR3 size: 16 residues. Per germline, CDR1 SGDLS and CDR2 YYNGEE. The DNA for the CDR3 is TGTGCCAGCAGCGTAGATGGGGGTGCGAACACCGGGGAGCTGTTTTTT. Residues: CASSVDGGANTGELFF.

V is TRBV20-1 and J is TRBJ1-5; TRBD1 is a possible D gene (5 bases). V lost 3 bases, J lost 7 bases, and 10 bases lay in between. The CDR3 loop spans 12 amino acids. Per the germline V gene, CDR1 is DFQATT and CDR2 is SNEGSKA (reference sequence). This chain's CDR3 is CSASQGAQPQHF. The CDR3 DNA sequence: TGCAGTGCTAGTCAAGGGGCCCAGCCCCAGCATTTT.

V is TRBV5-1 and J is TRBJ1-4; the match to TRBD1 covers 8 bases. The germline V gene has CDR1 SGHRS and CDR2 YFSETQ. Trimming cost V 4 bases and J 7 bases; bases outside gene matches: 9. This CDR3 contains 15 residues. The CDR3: CASSASTGAGEKLFF. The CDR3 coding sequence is TGCGCCAGCAGCGCCTCGACAGGGGCGGGTGAAAAACTGTTTTTT.

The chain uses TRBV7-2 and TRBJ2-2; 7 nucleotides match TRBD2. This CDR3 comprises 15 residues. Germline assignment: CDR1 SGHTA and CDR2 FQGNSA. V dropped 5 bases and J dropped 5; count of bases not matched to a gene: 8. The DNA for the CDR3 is TGTGCCAGCAGCCGGGGCGGGGAGGGAACCGGGGAGCTGTTTTTT. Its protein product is CASSRGGEGTGELFF.

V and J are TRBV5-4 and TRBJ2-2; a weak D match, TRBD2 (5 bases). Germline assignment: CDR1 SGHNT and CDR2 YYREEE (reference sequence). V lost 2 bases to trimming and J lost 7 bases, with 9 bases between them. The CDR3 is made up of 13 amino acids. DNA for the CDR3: TGTGCCAGCAGCTTCACTAGTGACGGGGAGCTGTTTTTT. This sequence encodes CASSFTSDGELFF.

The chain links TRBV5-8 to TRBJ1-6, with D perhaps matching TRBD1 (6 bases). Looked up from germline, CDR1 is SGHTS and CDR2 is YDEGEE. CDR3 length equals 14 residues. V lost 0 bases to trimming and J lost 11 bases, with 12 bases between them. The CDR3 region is CASSLGTTGPPLHF. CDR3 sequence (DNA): TGTGCCAGCAGCTTGGGGACCACAGGGCCACCCCTCCACTTT.

The CDR3 protein is CASSLTEATNEKLFF. In DNA, the CDR3 is TGTGCCAGCAGCTTGACGGAGGCAACTAATGAAAAACTGTTTTTT. V and J are TRBV7-7 and TRBJ1-4; no clear D gene. The CDR3 contains 15 residues. V was clipped by 3 bases and J by 0 bases, with 8 bases between them. Germline values: CDR1 SSHAT, CDR2 FNYEAQ (reference sequence). The whole variable domain, remainder taken from reference TRBV7-7 and TRBJ1-4, is GAGVSQSPRYKVTKRGQDVTLRCDPISSHATLYWYQQALGQGPEFLTYFNYEAQPDKSGLPSDRFSAERPEGSISTLTIQRTEQRDSAMYRCASSLTEATNEKLFFGSGTQLSVL.

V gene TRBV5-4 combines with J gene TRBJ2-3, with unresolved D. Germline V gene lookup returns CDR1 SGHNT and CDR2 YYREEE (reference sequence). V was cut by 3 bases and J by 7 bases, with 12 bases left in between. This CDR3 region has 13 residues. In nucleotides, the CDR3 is TGTGCCAGCAGCTCCGACTCCTCAAATACGCAGTATTTT. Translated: CASSSDSSNTQYF.

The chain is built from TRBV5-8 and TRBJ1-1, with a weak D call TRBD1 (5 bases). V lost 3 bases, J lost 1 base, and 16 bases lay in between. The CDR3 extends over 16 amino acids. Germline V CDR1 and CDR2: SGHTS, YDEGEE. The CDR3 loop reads CASSSKQAFRNTEAFF. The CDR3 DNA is TGTGCCAGCAGCTCCAAACAGGCTTTCCGGAACACTGAAGCTTTCTTT.

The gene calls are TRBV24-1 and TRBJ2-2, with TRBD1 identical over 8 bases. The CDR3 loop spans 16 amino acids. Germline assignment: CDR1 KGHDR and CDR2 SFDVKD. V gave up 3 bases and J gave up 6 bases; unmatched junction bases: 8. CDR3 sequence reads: CATSDTAGGGSGELFF. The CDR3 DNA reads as TGTGCCACCAGTGATACGGCAGGGGGCGGGTCCGGGGAGCTGTTTTTT.

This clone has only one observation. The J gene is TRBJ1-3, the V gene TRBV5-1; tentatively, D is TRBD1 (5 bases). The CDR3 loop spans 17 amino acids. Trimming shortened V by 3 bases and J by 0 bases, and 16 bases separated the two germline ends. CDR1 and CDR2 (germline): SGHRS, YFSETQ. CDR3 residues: CASSSRQTLSSGNTIYF. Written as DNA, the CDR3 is TGCGCCAGCAGCTCCAGACAGACTCTGAGCTCTGGAAACACCATATATTTT.

This chain's CDR3 is CASSLSVIGAQHF. CDR3 coding DNA: TGTGCCAGCAGTTTAAGTGTGATTGGAGCCCAGCATTTT. The gene calls are TRBV27 and TRBJ1-5, with no clear D. The CDR3 runs 13 residues. CDR1 is MNHEY, CDR2 SMNVEV, per germline (reference sequence). The V and J ends lost 2 bases and 11 bases respectively, with 13 bases between them.

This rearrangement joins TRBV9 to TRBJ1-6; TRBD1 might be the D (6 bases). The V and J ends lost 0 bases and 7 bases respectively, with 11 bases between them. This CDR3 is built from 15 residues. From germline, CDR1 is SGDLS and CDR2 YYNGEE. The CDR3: CASSVDPGGNSPLHF. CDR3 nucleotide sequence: TGTGCCAGCAGCGTAGATCCCGGGGGCAATTCACCCCTCCACTTT.

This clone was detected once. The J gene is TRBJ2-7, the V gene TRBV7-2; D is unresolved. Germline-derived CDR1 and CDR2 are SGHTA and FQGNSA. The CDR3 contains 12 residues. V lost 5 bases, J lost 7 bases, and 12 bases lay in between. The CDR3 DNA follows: TGTGCCAGCAGCCAGACGGTCTGGGAGCAGTACTTC. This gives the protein CASSQTVWEQYF.

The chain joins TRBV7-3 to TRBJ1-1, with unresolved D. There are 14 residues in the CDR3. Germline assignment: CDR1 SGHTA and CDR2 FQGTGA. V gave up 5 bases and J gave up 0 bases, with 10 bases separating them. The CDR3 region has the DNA TGTGCCAGCAGCCCCCAACCCATGAACACTGAAGCTTTCTTT. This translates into CASSPQPMNTEAFF.